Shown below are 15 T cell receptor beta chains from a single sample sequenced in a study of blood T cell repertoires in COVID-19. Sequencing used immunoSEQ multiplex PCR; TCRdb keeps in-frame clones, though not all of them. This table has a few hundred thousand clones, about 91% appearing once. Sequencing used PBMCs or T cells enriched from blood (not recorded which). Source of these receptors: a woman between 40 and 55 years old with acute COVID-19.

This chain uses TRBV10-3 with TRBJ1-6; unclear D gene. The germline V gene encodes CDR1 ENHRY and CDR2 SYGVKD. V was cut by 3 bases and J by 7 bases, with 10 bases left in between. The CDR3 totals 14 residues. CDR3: CAISEVGSNSPLHF. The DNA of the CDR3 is TGTGCCATCAGTGAAGTAGGGAGCAATTCACCCCTCCACTTT.

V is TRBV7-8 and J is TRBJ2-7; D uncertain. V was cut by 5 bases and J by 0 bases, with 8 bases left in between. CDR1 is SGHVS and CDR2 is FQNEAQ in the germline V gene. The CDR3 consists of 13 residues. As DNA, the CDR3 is TGTGCCAGCAGCCCGTCTAACTCCTACGAGCAGTACGTC. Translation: CASSPSNSYEQYV.

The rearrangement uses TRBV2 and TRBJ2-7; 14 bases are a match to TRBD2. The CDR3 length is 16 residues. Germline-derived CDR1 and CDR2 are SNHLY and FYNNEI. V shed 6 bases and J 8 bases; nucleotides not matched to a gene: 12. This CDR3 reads CASRQAGTSGRNQQYF. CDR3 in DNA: TGTGCCAGCAGACAAGCCGGGACTAGCGGGAGAAACCAGCAGTACTTC.

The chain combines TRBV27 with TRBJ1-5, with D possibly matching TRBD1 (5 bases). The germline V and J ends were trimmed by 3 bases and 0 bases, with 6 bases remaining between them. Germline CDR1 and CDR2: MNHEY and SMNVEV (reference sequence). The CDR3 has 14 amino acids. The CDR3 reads CASSLGPSNQPQHF. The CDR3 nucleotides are TGTGCCAGCAGTTTGGGGCCTAGCAATCAGCCCCAGCATTTT.

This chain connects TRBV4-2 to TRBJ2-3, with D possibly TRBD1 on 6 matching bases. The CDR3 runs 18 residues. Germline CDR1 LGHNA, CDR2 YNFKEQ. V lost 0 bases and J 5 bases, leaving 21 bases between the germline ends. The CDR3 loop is CASSQDVGHEGMKDTQYF. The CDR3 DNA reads TGTGCCAGCAGCCAAGATGTGGGACACGAGGGGATGAAAGATACGCAGTATTTT.

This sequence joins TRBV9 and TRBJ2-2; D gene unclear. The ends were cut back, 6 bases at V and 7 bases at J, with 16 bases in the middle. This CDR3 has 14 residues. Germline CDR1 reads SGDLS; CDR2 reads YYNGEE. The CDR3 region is CASNAPGSVGELFF. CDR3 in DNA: TGTGCCAGCAACGCCCCAGGAAGTGTCGGGGAGCTGTTTTTT. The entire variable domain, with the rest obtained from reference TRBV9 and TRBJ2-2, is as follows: DSGVTQTPKHLITATGQRVTLRCSPRSGDLSVYWYQQSLDQGLQFLIQYYNGEERAKGNILERFSAQQFPDLHSELNLSSLELGDSALYFCASNAPGSVGELFFGEGSRLTVL.

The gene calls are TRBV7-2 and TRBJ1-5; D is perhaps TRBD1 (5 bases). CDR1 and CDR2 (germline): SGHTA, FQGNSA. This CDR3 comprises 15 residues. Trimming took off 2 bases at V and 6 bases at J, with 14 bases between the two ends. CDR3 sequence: CASSLKVGRGQPQHF. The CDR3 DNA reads TGTGCCAGCAGCTTAAAGGTGGGAAGGGGTCAGCCCCAGCATTTT.

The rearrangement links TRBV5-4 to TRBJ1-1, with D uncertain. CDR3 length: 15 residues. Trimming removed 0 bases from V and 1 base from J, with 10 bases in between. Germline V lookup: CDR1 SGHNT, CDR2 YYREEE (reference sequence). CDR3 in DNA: TGTGCCAGCAGCTTGGAACCAGGATGGAACACTGAAGCTTTCTTT. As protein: CASSLEPGWNTEAFF.

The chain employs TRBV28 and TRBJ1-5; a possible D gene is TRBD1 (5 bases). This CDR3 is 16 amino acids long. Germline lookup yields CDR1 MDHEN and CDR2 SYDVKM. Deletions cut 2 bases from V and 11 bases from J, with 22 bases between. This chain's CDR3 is CASSLGGTSNLLSQHF. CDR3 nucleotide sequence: TGTGCCAGCAGTTTAGGGGGGACTTCCAATCTTCTGTCCCAGCATTTT.

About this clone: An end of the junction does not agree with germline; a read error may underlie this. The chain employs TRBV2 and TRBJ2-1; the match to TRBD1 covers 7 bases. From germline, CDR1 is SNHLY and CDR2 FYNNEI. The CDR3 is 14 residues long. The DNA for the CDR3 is TGTGCCAGCACTGAAGGGACAGAAAGAAGGGAGCAGTTCTTC. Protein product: CASTEGTERREQFF.

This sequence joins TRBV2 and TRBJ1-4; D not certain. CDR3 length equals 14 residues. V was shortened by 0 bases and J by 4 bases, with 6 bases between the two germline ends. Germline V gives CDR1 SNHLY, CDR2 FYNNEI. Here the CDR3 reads CASSEAHSNEKLFF. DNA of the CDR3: TGTGCCAGCAGTGAAGCCCACAGTAATGAAAAACTGTTTTTT.

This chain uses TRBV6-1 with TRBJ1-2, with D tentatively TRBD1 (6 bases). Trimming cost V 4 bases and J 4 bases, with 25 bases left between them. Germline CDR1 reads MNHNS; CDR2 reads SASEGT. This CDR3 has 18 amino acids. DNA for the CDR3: TGTGCCAGCAGTGGGCACAGGGAAGGGAGCCTCATGGGCTATGGCTACACCTTC. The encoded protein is CASSGHREGSLMGYGYTF.

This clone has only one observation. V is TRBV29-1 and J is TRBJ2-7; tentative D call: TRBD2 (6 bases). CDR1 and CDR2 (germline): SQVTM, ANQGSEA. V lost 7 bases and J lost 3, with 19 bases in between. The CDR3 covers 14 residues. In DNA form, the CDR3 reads TGCAGCGCCCCGGGGGTCGTAAAGGACTACGAGCAGTACTTC. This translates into CSAPGVVKDYEQYF.

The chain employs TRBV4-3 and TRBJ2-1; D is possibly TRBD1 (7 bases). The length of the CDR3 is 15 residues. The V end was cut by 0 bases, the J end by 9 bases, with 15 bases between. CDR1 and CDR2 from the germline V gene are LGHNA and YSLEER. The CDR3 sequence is CASSQDRRGVGEQFF. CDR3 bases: TGCGCCAGCAGCCAAGATCGCAGGGGGGTGGGTGAGCAGTTCTTC.

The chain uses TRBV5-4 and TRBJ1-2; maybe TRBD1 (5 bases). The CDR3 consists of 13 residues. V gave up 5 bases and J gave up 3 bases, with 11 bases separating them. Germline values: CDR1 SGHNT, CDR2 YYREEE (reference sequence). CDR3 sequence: CASSSDSHYGYTF. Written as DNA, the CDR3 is TGTGCCAGCAGTAGTGACAGTCACTATGGCTACACCTTC.